The clone carrying this T cell receptor beta chain was detected only a few times. Antigen specificity is unknown. This entry comes from a study of somatic mutations in cytotoxic T cells in rheumatoid arthritis. Overall study: In some cases, T-cell populations stained with V beta antibodies were flow-sorted at nearly 100% purity, and these included V beta1+ cells sequenced for TCRB. Regarding the study as a whole: Clonality of CD8+ T cells, which was compared between rheumatoid arthritis patients and age-matched healthy controls, did not differ significantly. Healthy controls showed no age-related rise in CD8+ clonality, whereas rheumatoid arthritis patients did. Each of about an eighth of the roughly 60 patients had a largest CD8+ clone that made up more than 20% of CD8+ cells.

Using immunoSEQ multiplex PCR, the repertoire was profiled, and TCRdb retains in-frame clones only, with some absent. The sample includes more than 15,000 clones, 73% of them seen just once. Per germline, CDR1 MNHEY and CDR2 SMNVEV (reference sequence). CDR3 size: 15 residues. V gave up 4 bases and J gave up 5 bases; unmatched junction bases: 8. V and J are TRBV27 and TRBJ2-7; 10 nucleotides line up with TRBD1. Sequencing was carried out using CD8+ T cells sorted from blood. This clonotype was obtained from a woman aged 55-70 years in good health. CDR3 in amino acids: CASSSPGQGINEQYF. CDR3 nucleotide sequence: TGTGCCAGCAGTTCCCCGGGACAGGGGATCAACGAGCAGTACTTC.